The rows below give T cell receptor beta chains drawn from one sample of a study of shared clonotypes between healthy human individuals. Here immunoSEQ multiplex PCR was the method, and the copy in TCRdb shows in-frame clones only, minus some. The sample has hundreds of thousands of clones, around 76% seen once. Sequenced sample: PBMCs. The receptors shown here come from a middle-aged woman in good health. Some clones in this sample may be carry-over from other donors' samples. Both conserved end residues are part of each CDR3. D genes are given only for firm matches. Size values are once, few and many counts, or a class for expanded clones, and some rows have none.

d_gene	j_gene	v_gene	abundance	CDR3aa	CDR3nt
NA	TRBJ2-1	TRBV7-9	NA	CASSLGLPTYNEQFF	TGTGCCAGCAGCTTAGGACTGCCCACCTACAATGAGCAGTTCTTC
NA	TRBJ2-1	TRBV18	NA	CASSPPLSGYNEQFF	TGTGCCAGCTCACCACCGTTGAGCGGGTACAATGAGCAGTTCTTC
NA	TRBJ1-5	TRBV29-1	once	CSVETGGGQPQHF	TGCAGCGTTGAAACAGGCGGAGGGCAGCCCCAGCATTTT
NA	TRBJ1-5	TRBV7-3	NA	CASSLGPEQPQHF	TGTGCCAGCAGCCTGGGCCCTGAACAGCCCCAGCATTTT
NA	TRBJ2-1	TRBV28	NA	CASSPQSLTLQFF	TGTGCCAGCAGTCCCCAGAGTCTTACCCTCCAGTTCTTC
TRBD2	TRBJ2-5	TRBV7-9	NA	CASSLGTRVETQYF	TGTGCCAGCAGCTTAGGGACTAGAGTCGAGACCCAGTACTTC
NA	TRBJ2-6	TRBV4-2	many	CASSQDTGANVLTF	TGTGCCAGCAGCCAAGATACGGGGGCCAACGTCCTGACTTTC
NA	TRBJ2-7	TRBV25-1	NA	CASSEAGPSSYEQYF	TGTGCCAGCAGTGAGGCAGGACCGAGCTCCTACGAGCAGTACTTC
TRBD1	TRBJ1-5	TRBV28	many	CASTTTGTGGNQPQHF	TGTGCCAGCACCACCACCGGGACAGGGGGCAATCAGCCCCAGCATTTT
NA	TRBJ2-3	TRBV5-1	NA	CASRYTSTDTQYF	TGCGCCAGCAGGTATACTAGCACAGATACGCAGTATTTT